This TCR beta chain was captured in a study of blood T cell repertoires in COVID-19. Across the study: From the United States, Italy and Spain came samples of acute and convalescent COVID-19.

Methods used by the authors: Reference gene primer amplification yielded estimated nucleated cell counts. Using immunoSEQ multiplex PCR, the repertoire was profiled, and TCRdb retains in-frame clones only, with some absent. D and trimming come from the DNA, and the V and J calls and clone size come from that table. The sample has roughly 80,000 clones; more than 70% are singletons. Only a few counts were recorded for this clone. CDR1 is MGHRA and CDR2 is YSYEKL in the germline V gene. The CDR3 totals 13 residues. V shed 5 bases and J shed 0 bases, with 5 bases lying between them. The origin of this receptor is an older woman with acute or convalescent COVID-19. The material sequenced was peripheral blood. V gene TRBV4-1 combines with J gene TRBJ2-1; a possible D gene is TRBD2 (5 bases). The CDR3 bases are TGCGCCAGCAGCGGGAGCTCCTACAATGAGCAGTTCTTC. It specifies CASSGSSYNEQFF.